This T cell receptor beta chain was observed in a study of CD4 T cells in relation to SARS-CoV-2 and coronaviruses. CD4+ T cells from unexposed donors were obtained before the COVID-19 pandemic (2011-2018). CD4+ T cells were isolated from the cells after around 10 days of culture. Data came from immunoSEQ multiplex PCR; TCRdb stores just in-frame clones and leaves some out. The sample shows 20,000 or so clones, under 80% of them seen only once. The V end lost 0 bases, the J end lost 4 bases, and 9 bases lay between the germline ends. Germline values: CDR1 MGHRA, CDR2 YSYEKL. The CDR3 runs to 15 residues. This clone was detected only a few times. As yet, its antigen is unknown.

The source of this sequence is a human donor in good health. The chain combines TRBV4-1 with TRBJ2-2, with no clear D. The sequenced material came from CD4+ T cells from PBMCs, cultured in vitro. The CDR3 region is CASSQETLLTGELFF. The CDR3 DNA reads TGCGCCAGCAGCCAAGAGACACTTCTCACCGGGGAGCTGTTTTTT.